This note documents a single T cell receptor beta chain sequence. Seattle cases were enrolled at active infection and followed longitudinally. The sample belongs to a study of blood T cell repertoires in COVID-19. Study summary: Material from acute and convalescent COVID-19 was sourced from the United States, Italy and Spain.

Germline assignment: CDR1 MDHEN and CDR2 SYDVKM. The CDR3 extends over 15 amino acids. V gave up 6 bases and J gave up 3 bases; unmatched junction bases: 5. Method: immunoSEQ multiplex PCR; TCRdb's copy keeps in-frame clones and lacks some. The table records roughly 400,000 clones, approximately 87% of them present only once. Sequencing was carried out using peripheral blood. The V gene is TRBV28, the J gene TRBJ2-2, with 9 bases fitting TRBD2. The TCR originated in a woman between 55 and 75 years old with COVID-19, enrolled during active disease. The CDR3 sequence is CASRKLAGYTGELFF. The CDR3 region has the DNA TGTGCCAGCAGGAAACTAGCGGGCTACACCGGGGAGCTGTTTTTT. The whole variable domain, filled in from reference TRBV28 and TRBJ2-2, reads DVKVTQSSRYLVKRTGEKVFLECVQDMDHENMFWYRQDPGLGLRLIYFSYDVKMKEKGDIPEGYSVSREKKERFSLILESASTNQTSMYLCASRKLAGYTGELFFGEGSRLTVL.